The 16 T cell receptor beta chains presented below share a single source sample, sequenced in a study of T cells after yellow fever vaccination. TCRdb re-called the 5' RACE reads with MiXCR, one entry per CDR3 protein. The sample holds 450,000 to 600,000 distinct CDR3 sequences, roughly 14% seen once. Sequenced here: PBMCs, sampled on the day of the yellow fever booster vaccination. These receptor sequences come from a man under 40 who received the YFV17D yellow fever vaccine.

This rearrangement joins TRBV3-1 to TRBJ2-1; 16 bases agree with TRBD2. V shed 2 bases and J 7 bases; nucleotides not matched to a gene: 5. This CDR3 has 17 residues. CDR1 is LGHDT and CDR2 is YNNKEL in the germline V gene (reference sequence). CDR3 sequence reads: CASSQPGLAGGGNEQFF. CDR3 in DNA: TGTGCCAGCAGCCAACCGGGACTAGCGGGAGGGGGTAATGAGCAGTTCTTC.

This clonotype has just a few counts. The chain links TRBV10-3 to TRBJ2-1; TRBD2 agrees at 7 bases. Looked up from germline, CDR1 is ENHRY and CDR2 is SYGVKD. The CDR3 is 14 amino acids. V lost 2 bases and J lost 4; bases outside the gene matches: 2. CDR3 amino acids: CAISEGGEYNEQFF. The CDR3 DNA reads as TGTGCCATCAGTGAGGGGGGGGAGTACAATGAGCAGTTCTTC.

This clonotype was seen a handful of times. The rearrangement uses TRBV29-1 and TRBJ2-7, with a possible D match to TRBD2 (7 bases). The germline gives CDR1 SQVTM, CDR2 ANQGSEA. Trimming cost V 4 bases and J 0 bases, with 13 bases left between them. The CDR3 runs to 14 residues. For the CDR3, the DNA is TGCAGCGTTGTGGGGGGCGGGAGCTCCTACGAGCAGTACTTC. It translates to CSVVGGGSSYEQYF.

This sequence joins TRBV4-1 and TRBJ2-2, with 7 bases fitting TRBD2. CDR1 MGHRA and CDR2 YSYEKL come from the germline V gene. The V gene end was trimmed by 2 bases and the J gene end by 1 base; junction bases not matched to a gene: 1. This CDR3 contains 15 residues. The DNA of the CDR3 is TGCGCCAGCAGCCAACCTAGCGGGAACACCGGGGAGCTGTTTTTT. It specifies CASSQPSGNTGELFF.

This clonotype has only a few counts. J is TRBJ2-1 and V is TRBV4-1; D perhaps matches TRBD1 (7 bases). Germline assignment: CDR1 MGHRA and CDR2 YSYEKL. V was trimmed by 4 bases and J by 0 bases, leaving 16 bases between them. This CDR3 spans 17 amino acids. CDR3 DNA: TGCGCCAGCAGCCCTTTAGGCCAGGGGGGCTCCTACAATGAGCAGTTCTTC. Amino acids: CASSPLGQGGSYNEQFF.

This clonotype appeared a few times. The chain has TRBV20-1 and TRBJ1-3; tentative D call: TRBD1 (5 bases). Trimming cost V 2 bases and J 0 bases, with 11 bases left between them. Per the germline V gene, CDR1 is DFQATT and CDR2 is SNEGSKA (reference sequence). The CDR3 runs to 15 residues. Here the CDR3 reads CSARPSGTSGNTIYF. In DNA form, the CDR3 reads TGCAGTGCTAGACCGTCCGGGACCTCTGGAAACACCATATATTTT.

The rearrangement uses TRBV4-3 and TRBJ1-6; the match to TRBD1 covers 9 bases. The germline gives CDR1 LGHNA, CDR2 YSLEER. Trimming removed 3 bases from V and 3 bases from J; junction bases left unmatched: 9. CDR3 size: 18 residues. This CDR3 reads CASSHLAGTGIYNSPLHF. DNA of the CDR3: TGCGCCAGCAGCCACTTAGCCGGGACAGGGATCTATAATTCACCCCTCCACTTT.

The V and J genes are TRBV20-1 and TRBJ2-1; 10 bases line up with TRBD1. The junction had 9 bases not matched to a gene; V was cut back by 6 bases and J by 4 bases. CDR1 and CDR2 (germline): DFQATT, SNEGSKA (reference sequence). The CDR3 loop spans 15 amino acids. CDR3 residues: CSAQDPGQGYNEQFF. The CDR3 DNA reads as TGCAGTGCCCAGGATCCGGGACAGGGGTACAATGAGCAGTTCTTC.

This clonotype was picked up a small number of times. This sequence joins TRBV5-4 and TRBJ2-7; TRBD1 might be the D (6 bases). The germline V and J ends were trimmed by 4 bases and 2 bases, with 13 bases remaining between them. Germline assignment: CDR1 SGHNT and CDR2 YYREEE (reference sequence). The CDR3 length is 14 residues. The DNA of the CDR3 is TGTGCCAGCAGCAGAAACAGGGCTCCCTACGAGCAGTACTTC. Translated: CASSRNRAPYEQYF.

This clonotype was detected only a few times. The chain couples TRBV6-5 to TRBJ2-6, with 7 bases identical to TRBD1. Germline CDR1 and CDR2: MNHEY and SVGAGI. V trimming: 3 bases; J trimming: 0 bases; junction bases outside the gene matches: 2. The CDR3 is 16 amino acids. In DNA, the CDR3 is TGTGCCAGCAGTTATCAGGGGGACTCTGGGGCCAACGTCCTGACTTTC. It codes for CASSYQGDSGANVLTF.

The chain couples TRBV6-5 to TRBJ1-5, with D perhaps TRBD1 (5 bases). Germline V gene lookup returns CDR1 MNHEY and CDR2 SVGAGI. With 4 bases removed from V and 0 bases from J, the gap between germline ends came to 10 bases. This CDR3 spans 15 amino acids. CDR3: CASSSREYSNQPQHF. CDR3 bases: TGTGCCAGCAGTTCCAGGGAGTATAGCAATCAGCCCCAGCATTTT.

The V gene is TRBV21-1, the J gene TRBJ2-1; the table's D gene call, TRBD2, was not cross checked with the DNA. TRBV21-1 is flagged as a pseudogene. This CDR3 comprises 17 residues. CDR3 nucleotide sequence: TGTGCCAGCAGCAAGAGCATTAGAGCGGGGACGTACAATGAGCAGTTCTTC. Protein product: CASSKSIRAGTYNEQFF.

As DNA, the CDR3 is TGTGCCACCCAAGAGGATACTGAAGCTTTCTTT. Translation: CATQEDTEAFF. This sequence joins TRBV21-1 and TRBJ1-1. TRBV21-1 is deemed a pseudogene. The CDR3 runs to 11 residues.

The V gene is TRBV6-1, the J gene TRBJ2-1; D remains unclear. The CDR3 spans 14 residues. The V end lost 7 bases, the J end lost 4 bases, and 14 bases lay between the germline ends. The V gene's germline CDR1 is MNHNS and CDR2 SASEGT. The DNA for the CDR3 is TGTGCCAGCATTGGGCGCGGAACTTACAATGAGCAGTTCTTC. Residues: CASIGRGTYNEQFF.

V is TRBV6-1 and J is TRBJ2-1; 8 nucleotides align to TRBD1. From germline, CDR1 is MNHNS and CDR2 SASEGT. The CDR3 covers 13 residues. With 7 bases clipped from V and 8 bases from J, the junction kept 7 bases outside the gene matches. The CDR3 spells CASIDRGSDEQFF. The CDR3 DNA reads TGTGCCAGCATTGACAGGGGCTCCGATGAGCAGTTCTTC.

This clonotype was counted only a few times. V is TRBV15 and J is TRBJ2-7; tentative D call: TRBD2 (5 bases). Trimming took off 7 bases at V and 5 bases at J, with 15 bases between the two ends. Looked up from germline, CDR1 is LNHNV and CDR2 is YYDKDF (reference sequence). The CDR3 consists of 13 residues. The CDR3 loop reads CATNSGMGDEQYF. The CDR3, as DNA: TGTGCCACCAACAGCGGAATGGGCGACGAGCAGTACTTC.